The next 2 T cell receptor beta chains were all read from a single sample in a study of PD-1 blockade in classical Hodgkin lymphoma. TCRdb's copy holds only in-frame clones and misses some; the assay was immunoSEQ multiplex PCR. The sample includes roughly 90,000 clones, roughly 79% seen only once; the top ten take 16%. With no exception, relapse followed autologous stem cell transplantation in all patients, and brentuximab vedotin exposure varied. The sample consisted of peripheral blood mononuclear cells (PBMCs), taken before the second cycle of nivolumab. The source is a human donor with classical Hodgkin lymphoma.

As to this clone: At one end, the junction sequence differs from germline, possibly due to a read error. The rearrangement links TRBV2 to TRBJ2-7; TRBD1 matches at 10 bases. The CDR3 is 16 amino acids. CDR1 and CDR2 (germline): SNHLY, FYNNEI. CDR3 nucleotide sequence: TGTGCCGGCAGTGACTTTGCCGGGACAGGGGTCTCCGAGCAGTACTTC. Its translation: CAGSDFAGTGVSEQYF.

The chain couples TRBV11-2 to TRBJ1-2, with D possibly matching TRBD1 (5 bases). The V gene's germline CDR1 is SGHAT and CDR2 FQNNGV. The V and J ends lost 5 bases and 5 bases respectively, with 15 bases between them. The CDR3 runs 14 residues. In DNA form, the CDR3 reads TGTGCCAGCAGCAAGACGAGGACAAGTTATGGCTACACCTTC. Its protein is CASSKTRTSYGYTF.